Sequencing of this TCR beta chain was carried out in a study of T cells in Graves' hyperthyroidism and ophthalmopathy. The study's findings and limits: Blood shared most expanded thyroid clonotypes above 0.001. Classification by a 13 V-J model distinguished ophthalmopathy from stable hyperthyroidism.

The CDR3 totals 15 residues. V lost 1 base, J lost 0 bases, and 10 bases lay in between. Uncontrolled infections, other autoimmune diseases, pregnancy or lactation led to exclusion of patients. This clonotype was seen ten or more times. Its target is not known. Amplification of TCR beta CDR3 regions was performed using RNA transcripts as template. With the HTBI primer set, the TCR CDR3 went through a first round of RT-PCR. TCRdb ran MiXCR on the multiplex PCR reads and lists one entry per CDR3 protein. The sample shows 470,000 or so distinct CDR3 sequences, more than 20% of them seen only once. This sequence was found in a man aged 18-30 years with Graves' hyperthyroidism. This rearrangement joins TRBV12-3 or TRBV12-4 to TRBJ2-7; D may be TRBD2 (5 bases). Sequenced input: blood. The CDR3 region is CASSLDGGNSYEQYF. In DNA form, the CDR3 reads TGTGCCAGCAGTTTAGATGGAGGAAACTCCTACGAGCAGTACTTC.